This TCR beta chain was recovered during a study of blood T cell repertoires in COVID-19. For the study at large: T cells, B-cell-depleted T cells, or PBMCs provided the cDNA or gDNA that served as material.

Germline V gene lookup returns CDR1 MNHEY and CDR2 SMNVEV (reference sequence). The V gene lost 4 bases and the J gene lost 0 bases, with 10 bases spanning the gap. The CDR3 runs to 15 residues. Study processing details: Estimates of nucleated cell counts were drawn from the amplification of reference gene primers. TCRdb keeps only in-frame clones here, not all; method: immunoSEQ multiplex PCR. The D gene and trimming were derived from the DNA, and the V and J assignments and clone size from that table. The data contain approximately 330,000 clones, 87% of them singletons. Material: peripheral blood. This TCR was sampled from a man younger than 40 with COVID-19, enrolled during active disease. V and J are TRBV27 and TRBJ2-1; D not certain. The DNA of the CDR3 is TGTGCCAGCAGTTCACCCCTAAGCTCCTACAATGAGCAGTTCTTC. Protein product: CASSSPLSSYNEQFF.